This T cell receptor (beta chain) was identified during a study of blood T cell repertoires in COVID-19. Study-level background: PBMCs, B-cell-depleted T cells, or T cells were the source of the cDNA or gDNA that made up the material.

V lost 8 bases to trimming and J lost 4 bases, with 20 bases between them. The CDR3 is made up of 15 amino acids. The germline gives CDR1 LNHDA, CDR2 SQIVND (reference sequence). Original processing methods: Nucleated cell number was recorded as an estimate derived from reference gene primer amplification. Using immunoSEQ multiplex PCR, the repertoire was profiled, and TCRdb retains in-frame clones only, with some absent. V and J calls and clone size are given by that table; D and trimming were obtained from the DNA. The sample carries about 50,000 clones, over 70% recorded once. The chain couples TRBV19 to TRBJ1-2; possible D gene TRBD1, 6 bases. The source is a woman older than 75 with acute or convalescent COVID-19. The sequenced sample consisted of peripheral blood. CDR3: CASSDSLQGSYGYTF. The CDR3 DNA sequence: TGTGCCAGTTCGGATAGCCTACAGGGTAGCTATGGCTACACCTTC.